This record covers a single T cell receptor (beta chain). The antigen is undetermined. This specimen comes from a study of blood T cells in healthy people across ages. Study results and caveats: Researchers report that TCR beta diversity correlated strongly with naive T cell percentage.

V lost 3 bases and J lost 3; bases outside the gene matches: 4. Germline CDR1 reads SGHRS; CDR2 reads YFSETQ. The CDR3 has 14 residues. Next came a second PCR, run for about 6 to 12 cycles, which used a sample-barcoded 5' primer along with a J-beta primer mix. TCRdb reprocessed the 5' RACE reads via MiXCR and lists one record per CDR3 protein. This table holds 1.5 million to 2 million distinct CDR3 sequences, 28% found once. The chain joins TRBV5-1 to TRBJ2-7; 9 bases line up with TRBD1. This clonotype was sampled from a woman in her 30s in good health. The specimen was blood. CDR3 coding DNA: TGCGCCAGCAGCTGGCCGGACAGGGGCTACGAGCAGTACTTC. It is translated as CASSWPDRGYEQYF. Combining the CDR3 with reference TRBV5-1 and TRBJ2-7 gives the whole variable domain KAGVTQTPRYLIKTRGQQVTLSCSPISGHRSVSWYQQTPGQGLQFLFEYFSETQRNKGNFPGRFSGRQFSNSRSEMNVSTLELGDSALYLCASSWPDRGYEQYFGPGTRLTVT.